The 20 T cell receptor beta chains reported below all come from one sample, sequenced in a study of metastatic and nonmetastatic thyroid tumors. Until they underwent thyroid surgery, no patient had received any treatment. TCRdb called clones again from the PCR reads with MiXCR. Of about 38,000 clones listed, 25% to 30% are singletons. The sample was blood. Receptor source: a female donor with papillary thyroid cancer or a benign thyroid nodule (not recorded which). Some clones in this sample may be carry-over from other donors' samples.

This chain connects TRBV2 to TRBJ2-7; D is unresolved. The CDR3 has 12 amino acids. The V gene's germline CDR1 is SNHLY and CDR2 FYNNEI. Trimming removed 5 bases at V and 3 bases at J, with 8 bases between. The CDR3 spells CASSSTDYEQYF. For the CDR3, the DNA is TGTGCCAGCAGTTCGACGGACTACGAGCAGTACTTC.

This clone was counted ten times or more. The chain couples TRBV18 to TRBJ1-1; the D gene is possibly TRBD1 (6 bases). V was trimmed by 0 bases and J by 4 bases, leaving 9 bases between them. The CDR3 covers 14 residues. Germline V CDR1 and CDR2: KGHSH, LQKENI. DNA of the CDR3: TGTGCCAGCTCACCACCGTCAGGGGTCACTGAAGCTTTCTTT. Its protein product is CASSPPSGVTEAFF. The entire variable domain, with the rest obtained from reference TRBV18 and TRBJ1-1, is as follows: NAGVMQNPRHLVRRRGQEARLRCSPMKGHSHVYWYRQLPEEGLKFMVYLQKENIIDESGMPKERFSAEFPKEGPSILRIQQVVRGDSAAYFCASSPPSGVTEAFFGQGTRLTVV.

This clone was counted many times. The V call is TRBV7-6, the J call TRBJ1-5; D is unclear. CDR1 SGHVS and CDR2 FNYEAQ come from the germline V gene. The CDR3 loop spans 16 amino acids. V was trimmed by 1 base and J by 0 bases, leaving 10 bases between them. The CDR3 DNA reads TGTGCCAGCAGCTTAGGGGCAGGAGATAGCAATCAGCCCCAGCATTTT. It specifies CASSLGAGDSNQPQHF.

There are many counts of this clone. This chain connects TRBV4-2 to TRBJ1-2; maybe TRBD1 (5 bases). The V and J ends lost 4 bases and 6 bases respectively, with 15 bases between them. Germline V gene data show CDR1 as LGHNA and CDR2 as YNFKEQ. The CDR3 totals 14 residues. The CDR3 coding sequence is TGTGCCAGCAGCCTCCGGTCGGACACTCATGGCTACACCTTC. It specifies CASSLRSDTHGYTF.

The chain combines TRBV12-3 or TRBV12-4 with TRBJ2-2; 11 bases map to TRBD2. J gave up 8 bases and V 7 bases, and 6 bases lay outside the gene matches. CDR3 length: 14 amino acids. The chain's CDR3 is CASNTLAGEGELFF. The CDR3 region has the DNA TGTGCCAGCAACACACTAGCGGGAGAGGGGGAGCTGTTTTTT.

This clone was counted many times. V gene TRBV10-3 combines with J gene TRBJ2-5, with D possibly matching TRBD1 (5 bases). The CDR3 length is 13 residues. Germline V gene sequence: CDR1 ENHRY, CDR2 SYGVKD. The ends were cut back, 9 bases at V and 3 bases at J, with 14 bases in the middle. The CDR3 here is CAISVTVEETQYF. The CDR3 DNA reads as TGTGCCATTTCGGTGACAGTTGAAGAGACCCAGTACTTC.

The chain carries TRBV28 and TRBJ2-7; 10 bases fit TRBD1. The CDR3 runs to 13 residues. V trimming: 5 bases; J trimming: 7 bases; junction bases outside the gene matches: 5. The V gene's germline CDR1 is MDHEN and CDR2 SYDVKM. The CDR3 loop reads CASSRTGGDEQYV. CDR3 nucleotides: TGTGCCAGCAGTCGGACAGGGGGAGATGAGCAGTACGTC.

This rearrangement joins TRBV4-1 to TRBJ1-2; D might be TRBD1 (5 bases). The V and J ends lost 1 base and 1 base respectively, with 13 bases between them. CDR1 is MGHRA and CDR2 is YSYEKL in the germline V gene. This CDR3 comprises 16 residues. The CDR3 loop reads CASSQVAGDFNYGYTF. The CDR3 coding sequence is TGCGCCAGCAGCCAAGTAGCGGGGGATTTTAACTATGGCTACACCTTC.

This clone was detected many times. The chain recombines TRBV5-1 with TRBJ2-3; 11 bases line up with TRBD2. This CDR3 comprises 17 residues. Germline V gene data show CDR1 as SGHRS and CDR2 as YFSETQ. V was pared by 4 bases and J by 0 bases, with 7 bases of the junction left unmatched. CDR3 bases: TGCGCCAGCAGCGACTTAGCGGGAGGGCCCAGCACAGATACGCAGTATTTT. Amino acids: CASSDLAGGPSTDTQYF.

Notes on this clone: At one of its ends the junction is not consistent with the germline gene, which may arise from a read error. The chain carries TRBV19 and TRBJ2-1; D is perhaps TRBD2 (6 bases). This CDR3 is 17 amino acids long. Germline V gives CDR1 LNHDA, CDR2 SQIVND (reference sequence). The CDR3 DNA is TGTGCCAGTATTATAGAACGGGGGTCGGCTAGCGTTGATGAGCAGTTCTTC. This encodes CASIIERGSASVDEQFF.

In its sample, this clone was seen many times. Other nucleotide sequences in the sample specify the same CDR3. The chain uses TRBV6-1 and TRBJ2-7, with 9 bases aligning to TRBD1. The CDR3 has 14 residues. Germline V gives CDR1 MNHNS, CDR2 SASEGT. After removal of 6 bases from V and 5 bases from J, the junction contained 8 bases not matched to a gene. The CDR3 DNA is TGTGCCAGCAGCCGACAGGGGGTTTTCCACGAGCAGTACTTC. It yields the protein CASSRQGVFHEQYF.

This clone came up a few times. This rearrangement joins TRBV10-3 to TRBJ1-2; D not resolved. Germline-derived CDR1 and CDR2 are ENHRY and SYGVKD. The CDR3 loop spans 12 amino acids. Trimming pared 7 bases from V and 4 bases from J, leaving 10 bases between. The CDR3 nucleotides read TGTGCCATCACAGTTGGCGTCTATGGCTACACCTTC. This encodes CAITVGVYGYTF.

The genes are TRBV3-1 and TRBJ2-5; D not resolved. The germline V and J ends were trimmed by 2 bases and 5 bases, with 9 bases remaining between them. There are 13 residues in the CDR3. The V gene's germline CDR1 is LGHDT and CDR2 YNNKEL (reference sequence). The CDR3: CASSQPGRETQYF. CDR3 nucleotides: TGTGCCAGCAGCCAACCCGGGCGGGAGACCCAGTACTTC.

In its sample, this clone was seen many times. The gene calls are TRBV30 and TRBJ1-1; D is possibly TRBD1 (6 bases). The germline V gene has CDR1 GTSNPN and CDR2 SVGIG (reference sequence). This CDR3 contains 14 residues. Trimming cost V 2 bases and J 6 bases, with 16 bases left between them. The CDR3 protein is CAWSTWGREAEAFF. The DNA of the CDR3 is TGTGCCTGGAGTACCTGGGGGCGCGAGGCTGAAGCTTTCTTT.

The CDR3 loop is CAWSGQGAQDTEAFF. Written as DNA, the CDR3 is TGTGCCTGGAGTGGGCAGGGGGCTCAAGACACTGAAGCTTTCTTT. This rearrangement joins TRBV30 to TRBJ1-1, with 8 bases identical to TRBD1. The CDR3 extends over 15 amino acids. Trimming cost V 1 base and J 3 bases; bases outside gene matches: 7. Germline values: CDR1 GTSNPN, CDR2 SVGIG (reference sequence). The full variable domain, rest sourced from reference TRBV30 and TRBJ1-1, is SQTIHQWPATLVQPVGSPLSLECTVEGTSNPNLYWYRQAAGRGLQLLFYSVGIGQISSEVPQNLSASRPQDRQFILSSKKLLLSDSGFYLCAWSGQGAQDTEAFFGQGTRLTVV.

The V call is TRBV9, the J call TRBJ2-1; 8 nucleotides match TRBD2. The CDR3 has 15 amino acids. The ends lost 4 bases at V and 9 bases at J; junction bases unmatched: 12. Germline lookup yields CDR1 SGDLS and CDR2 YYNGEE. For the CDR3, the DNA is TGTGCCAGCAGCTCACCGGGACTAGGTATCCGTGAGCAGTTCTTC. Protein product: CASSSPGLGIREQFF.

The rearrangement links TRBV6-1 to TRBJ1-3; 7 bases line up with TRBD1. The CDR3 has 15 amino acids. CDR1 MNHNS and CDR2 SASEGT come from the germline V gene. The V gene end was trimmed by 2 bases and the J gene end by 2 bases; junction bases not matched to a gene: 3. The DNA for the CDR3 is TGTGCCAGCAGTGAACCTGACAGGGCTGGAAACACCATATATTTT. Amino acid sequence: CASSEPDRAGNTIYF.

The rearrangement joins TRBV2 to TRBJ1-3; 9 bases are a match to TRBD1. The trim removed 10 bases at V and 8 bases at J, leaving 21 bases unmatched. CDR1 SNHLY and CDR2 FYNNEI come from the germline V gene. This CDR3 comprises 17 residues. CDR3 sequence: CATSCGTTGGSGYTIYF. The DNA for the CDR3 is TGTGCCACCAGCTGCGGAACTACAGGGGGCTCTGGTTACACCATATATTTT.

This clone was seen a handful of times. This CDR3 fails to terminate in the conserved phenylalanine or tryptophan, so it likely reflects a read error. The chain uses TRBV6-2 or TRBV6-3 and TRBJ2-2; no firm D call. CDR3 size: 11 residues. Germline CDR1 is MNHEY and CDR2 is SVGEGT. The CDR3 DNA follows: TGTGCCAGCGGGAACACAGGGGAGCTGTTTCTT. Translation: CASGNTGELFL.

V usage is TRBV20-1 and J usage is TRBJ2-3; D is possibly TRBD2 (6 bases). Looked up from germline, CDR1 is DFQATT and CDR2 is SNEGSKA (reference sequence). V was cut by 0 bases and J by 5 bases, with 15 bases left in between. This CDR3 has 15 residues. CDR3 sequence reads: CSARDLRGAIDTQYF. CDR3 nucleotide sequence: TGCAGTGCTAGAGATTTGCGGGGCGCAATAGATACGCAGTATTTT.